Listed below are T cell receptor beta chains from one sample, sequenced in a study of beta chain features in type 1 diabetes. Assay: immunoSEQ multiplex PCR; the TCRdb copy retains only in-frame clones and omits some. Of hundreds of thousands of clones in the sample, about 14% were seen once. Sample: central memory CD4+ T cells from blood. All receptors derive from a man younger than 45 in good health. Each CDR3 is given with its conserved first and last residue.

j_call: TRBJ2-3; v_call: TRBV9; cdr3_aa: CASSPQGSTDTQYF
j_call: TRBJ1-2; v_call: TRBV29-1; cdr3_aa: CSASGGFGYTF
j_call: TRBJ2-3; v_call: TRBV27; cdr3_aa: CASSKGLDTQYF
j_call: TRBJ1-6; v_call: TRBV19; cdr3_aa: CASSILRASGDSPLHF
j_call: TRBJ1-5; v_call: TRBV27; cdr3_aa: CASSQSNQPQHF
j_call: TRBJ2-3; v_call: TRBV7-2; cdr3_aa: CASSPSSGSDTQYF
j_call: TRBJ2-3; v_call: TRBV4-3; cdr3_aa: CASSQGTSGWDDTQYF
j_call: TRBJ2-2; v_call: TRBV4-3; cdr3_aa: CASSPRAAAGELFF
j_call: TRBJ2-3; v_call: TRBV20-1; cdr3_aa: CSARLSDTQYF
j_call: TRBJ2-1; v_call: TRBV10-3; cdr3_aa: CAISTPSGYNEQFF
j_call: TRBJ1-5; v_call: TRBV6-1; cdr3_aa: CASSPEGSGNQPQHF
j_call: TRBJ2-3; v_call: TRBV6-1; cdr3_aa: CASRRGGNTDTQYF
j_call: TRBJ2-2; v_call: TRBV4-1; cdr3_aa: CASSQNRDRFWELFF
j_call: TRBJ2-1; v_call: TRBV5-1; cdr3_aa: CASSNSGTGYNEQFF
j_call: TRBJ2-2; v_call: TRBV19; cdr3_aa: CASSITGQTGELFF
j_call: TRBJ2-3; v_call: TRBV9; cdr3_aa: CASSDRDRETDTQYF
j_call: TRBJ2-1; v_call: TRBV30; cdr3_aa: CAWSVRVRDEQFF
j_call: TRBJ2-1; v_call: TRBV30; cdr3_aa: CAWNSFGGEQFF
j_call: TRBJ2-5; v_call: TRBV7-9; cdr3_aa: CASSIRSGIVETQYF
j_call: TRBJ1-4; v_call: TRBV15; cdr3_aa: CATSTRTGREKLFF
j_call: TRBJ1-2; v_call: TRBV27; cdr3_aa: CASSLSGFGGYTF
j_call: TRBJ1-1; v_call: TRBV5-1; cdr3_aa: CASSPGGEVEAFF